This entry describes one T cell receptor (beta chain). This CDR3 spans 11 amino acids. Germline CDR1 is MDHEN and CDR2 is SYDVKM. In the original analysis: Nucleated cell counts were estimated from reference gene primer amplification. Using immunoSEQ multiplex PCR, the repertoire was profiled, and TCRdb retains in-frame clones only, with some absent. The V and J calls and clone size are taken from that table; D and trimming were inferred from the DNA. Here the sample spans 25,000 to 30,000 clones, about 89% being singletons. The data were obtained in a study of blood T cell repertoires in COVID-19. The chain links TRBV28 to TRBJ2-7; D may match TRBD1 or TRBD2 (5 bases each). The specimen was peripheral blood. This TCR derives from a human donor in a cohort sampled during active COVID-19. CDR3 nucleotide sequence: TGTGCTAGCGCTAGGGGTCTCGAGCAGTACTTC. Protein: CASARGLEQYF.